This T cell receptor (beta chain) was captured by sequencing in a study of blood T cell repertoires in COVID-19. On the study more broadly: Samples representing acute and convalescent COVID-19 were sourced from the United States, Italy and Spain. Sources were T cells, B-cell-depleted T cells, or PBMCs; the material itself was cDNA or gDNA.

As handled by the study authors: Amplification from reference gene primers served as the basis for estimated nucleated cell counts. Produced via immunoSEQ multiplex PCR; TCRdb's table is partial and in-frame only. V and J calls plus clone size are reproduced from that table; the DNA served to infer D and trimming. The sample records a few hundred thousand clones, 80% to 90% being singletons. This clone has only one observation. The source material was peripheral blood. This sequence was found in an older woman with acute or convalescent COVID-19.

In DNA, the CDR3 is TGTGCCAGCTTTCTCCGGGAGACCGGGAATGAAAAACTGTTTTTT. It yields the protein CASFLRETGNEKLFF. The chain combines TRBV5-4 with TRBJ1-4; D gene uncertain. This CDR3 region has 15 residues. V was shortened by 7 bases and J by 5 bases, with 18 bases between the two germline ends. Germline values: CDR1 SGHNT, CDR2 YYREEE (reference sequence).